The 15 T cell receptor beta chains in this list originate from one sample, sequenced in a study of blood T cells in healthy people across ages (dated by TCRdb to the mid-2010s). Receptors were amplified or captured by 5' RACE. Sequencing was performed on an Illumina HiSeq 2500. A second PCR of roughly 6 to 11 cycles was performed with a sample-barcoded 5' primer and a J-beta primer mix. TCRdb passed the public sequencing reads through fastp at Q25 and MiXCR, retaining productive beta sequences. Rows are combined by CDR3 protein, so each entry shows the most common genes and DNA. The sample table contains a few hundred thousand distinct CDR3 sequences; only one count was recorded for roughly 28% of them. The ten most abundant clones make up about a fifth of the sample. Sequencing was carried out using blood. These TCRs come from a woman aged 70-85 years in good health.

The chain recombines TRBV20-1 with TRBJ1-2, with D perhaps TRBD1 (5 bases). The CDR3 covers 16 residues. Trimming shortened V by 4 bases and J by 3 bases, and 21 bases separated the two germline ends. The germline V gene has CDR1 DFQATT and CDR2 SNEGSKA (reference sequence). The CDR3 region has the DNA TGCAGTGCTACCCCTGTGGTGGAGGGGCTAGACTATGGCTACACCTTC. Encoded protein: CSATPVVEGLDYGYTF.

This rearrangement joins TRBV3-1 to TRBJ2-7; D could derive from TRBD1 or TRBD2 (5 bases each). Germline-derived CDR1 and CDR2 are LGHDT and YNNKEL (reference sequence). Trimming cost V 4 bases and J 3 bases, with 16 bases left between them. The CDR3 covers 15 residues. CDR3: CASSRGTPRSYEQYF. CDR3 sequence (DNA): TGTGCCAGCAGCCGTGGGACCCCTCGGAGCTACGAGCAGTACTTC.

This chain uses TRBV4-2 with TRBJ1-2, with no clear D. V was cut by 1 base and J by 7 bases, with 13 bases left in between. The CDR3 consists of 14 residues. Germline V CDR1 and CDR2: LGHNA, YNFKEQ. Here the CDR3 DNA reads TGTGCCAGCAGCCAAGTAGAAAGGCCCATTGGCTACACCTTC. Translated, it gives CASSQVERPIGYTF.

This clonotype has more than one count but fewer than ten. The V call is TRBV25-1, the J call TRBJ2-7; D is undetermined. The CDR3 totals 13 residues. V was clipped by 4 bases and J by 1 base, with 8 bases between them. CDR1 MGHDK and CDR2 SYGVNS come from the germline V gene. The CDR3 sequence: CASSGAASYEQYF. The CDR3 DNA reads as TGTGCCAGCAGTGGAGCAGCTTCCTACGAGCAGTACTTC.

The V and J genes are TRBV5-1 and TRBJ2-1; possibly TRBD2 for D (5 bases). The better agreement between TRBJ2-5 and the DNA end casts doubt on the J call. Germline CDR1 is SGHRS and CDR2 is YFSETQ. The CDR3 spans 14 residues. CDR3 amino acids: CASSLRSSGGTQYF. CDR3 nucleotide sequence: TGCGCCAGCAGCTTGCGGTCCAGCGGTGGAACCCAGTACTTC.

This sequence joins TRBV6-4 and TRBJ2-4; D uncertain. V shed 3 bases and J shed 1 base, with 7 bases lying between them. The CDR3 loop spans 14 amino acids. CDR1 and CDR2 (germline): MRHNA, SNTAGT. DNA for the CDR3: TGTGCCAGCAGTGATCCCAGGGCCAAAAACATTCAGTACTTC. This encodes CASSDPRAKNIQYF.

CDR3 bases: TGTGCCAGCAGTACGCGAGGGGCCGGGACGCGGGCAAATCAGCCCCAGCATTTT. It encodes CASSTRGAGTRANQPQHF. This chain joins TRBV12-3 or TRBV12-4 and TRBJ1-5, with a weak D call TRBD1 (5 bases). Between the trimmed V and J ends, which lost 5 bases and 4 bases, there was a span of 24 bases. The CDR3 contains 18 residues.

This chain uses TRBV10-3 with TRBJ2-5; D might be TRBD2 (5 bases). The CDR3 is 15 residues long. Trimming took 2 bases from V and 4 from J, leaving 14 bases between them. The germline CDR1 and CDR2 sequences are ENHRY and SYGVKD. This CDR3 is CAISEAGSGSETQYF. In DNA, the CDR3 is TGTGCCATCAGTGAGGCGGGTTCGGGTTCAGAGACCCAGTACTTC.

The chain recombines TRBV7-6 with TRBJ2-3, with TRBD2 matching 10 bases. The CDR3 is made up of 17 amino acids. Trimming removed 4 bases from V and 2 bases from J; junction bases left unmatched: 9. Germline V gene data show CDR1 as SGHVS and CDR2 as FNYEAQ. CDR3 DNA sequence: TGTGCCAGCAGCTCAGATGGACTAGCGGAAATCACAGATACGCAGTATTTT. It specifies CASSSDGLAEITDTQYF.

The chain employs TRBV29-1 and TRBJ1-2, with 10 bases fitting TRBD1. The CDR3 extends over 13 amino acids. Germline lookup yields CDR1 SQVTM and CDR2 ANQGSEA. V lost 4 bases, J lost 6 bases, and 5 bases stayed unmatched. CDR3 nucleotides: TGCAGCGTTGTAGACAGGGGGCGAAATGGCTACACCTTC. Its protein is CSVVDRGRNGYTF.

The genes are TRBV7-9 and TRBJ1-2, with D possibly being TRBD1 (5 bases). Per germline, CDR1 SEHNR and CDR2 FQNEAQ (reference sequence). V was cut by 5 bases and J by 1 base, with 14 bases left in between. The CDR3 is 15 amino acids. The CDR3 nucleotides read TGTGCCAGCAGCCAGGCCGGGACTTTTAACTATGGCTACACCTTC. It yields the protein CASSQAGTFNYGYTF.

This chain uses TRBV11-2 with TRBJ2-3; D is unresolved. The germline V and J ends were trimmed by 7 bases and 3 bases, with 26 bases remaining between them. Germline values: CDR1 SGHAT, CDR2 FQNNGV. This CDR3 contains 18 residues. CDR3 region: CASTRPSWLLRITDTQYF. The DNA of the CDR3 is TGTGCCAGCACGCGGCCATCCTGGTTACTCAGGATTACAGATACGCAGTATTTT.

This clonotype turned up a few times. This chain uses TRBV19 with TRBJ1-6; possibly TRBD1 for D (5 bases). The CDR3 is made up of 16 amino acids. Germline assignment: CDR1 LNHDA and CDR2 SQIVND (reference sequence). The V gene lost 7 bases and the J gene lost 8 bases, with 21 bases spanning the gap. CDR3 coding DNA: TGTGCCAGTACGATTGATGGGACCTCTCACGATTCACCCCTCCACTTT. As protein: CASTIDGTSHDSPLHF. Drawing the rest from reference TRBV19 and TRBJ1-6, the complete variable domain is DGGITQSPKYLFRKEGQNVTLSCEQNLNHDAMYWYRQDPGQGLRLIYYSQIVNDFQKGDIAEGYSVSREKKESFPLTVTSAQKNPTAFYLCASTIDGTSHDSPLHFGNGTRLTVT.

This clonotype was detected a few times. The CDR3 region has the DNA TGTGCCATTACAGGGGGTTATGGCTACACCTTC. This translates into CAITGGYGYTF. The chain couples TRBV2 to TRBJ1-2; the match to TRBD1 covers 8 bases. The CDR3 has 11 residues. V trimming: 10 bases; J trimming: 5 bases; junction bases outside the gene matches: 3. Germline loops: CDR1 SNHLY, CDR2 FYNNEI.

This chain links TRBV2 with TRBJ2-1; TRBD1 agrees at 8 bases. This CDR3 has 16 amino acids. The junction had 10 bases not matched to a gene; V was cut back by 3 bases and J by 6 bases. Germline CDR1 and CDR2: SNHLY and FYNNEI. This CDR3 reads CASSDSPGQVTNEQFF. The CDR3 nucleotides read TGTGCCAGCAGTGATTCCCCGGGACAGGTGACCAATGAGCAGTTCTTC.